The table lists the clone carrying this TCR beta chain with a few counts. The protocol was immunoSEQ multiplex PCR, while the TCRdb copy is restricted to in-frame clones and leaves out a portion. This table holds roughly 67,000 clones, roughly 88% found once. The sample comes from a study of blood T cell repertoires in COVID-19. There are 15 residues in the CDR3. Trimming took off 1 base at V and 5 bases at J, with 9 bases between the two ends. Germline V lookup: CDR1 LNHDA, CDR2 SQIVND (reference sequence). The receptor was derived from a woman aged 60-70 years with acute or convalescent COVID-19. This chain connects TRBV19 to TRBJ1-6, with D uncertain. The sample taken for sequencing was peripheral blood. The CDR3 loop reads CASSIAQRDNSPLHF. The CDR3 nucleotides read TGTGCCAGTAGTATAGCACAGAGGGATAATTCACCCCTCCACTTT.